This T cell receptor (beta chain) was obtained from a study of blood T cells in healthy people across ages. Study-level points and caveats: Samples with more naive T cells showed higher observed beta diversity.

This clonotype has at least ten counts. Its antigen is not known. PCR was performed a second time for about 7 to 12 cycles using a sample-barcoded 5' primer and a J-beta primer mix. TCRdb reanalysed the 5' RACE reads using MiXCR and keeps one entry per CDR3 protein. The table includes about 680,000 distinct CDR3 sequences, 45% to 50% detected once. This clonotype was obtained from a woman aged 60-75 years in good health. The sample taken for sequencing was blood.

CDR3 residues: CSVAGTSGSEQYF. CDR3 nucleotides: TGCAGCGTCGCCGGGACTAGCGGAAGTGAGCAGTACTTC. The rearrangement links TRBV29-1 to TRBJ2-7; 11 bases fit TRBD2. The J segment lost 7 bases and the V segment lost 6 bases, leaving 8 bases of the junction unmatched. Germline assignment: CDR1 SQVTM and CDR2 ANQGSEA. The length of the CDR3 is 13 residues.